This T cell receptor (beta chain) was identified during a study of OX40 agonist ivuxolimab in advanced cancers. In the study overall: Subjects had a mean age of roughly 60 years, with a range of about 23 to 79; less than 90% were male. Study-wide results and limits: Among the least clonally expanded were partial responders at 0.1-3.0 mg/kg.

Of note for this clone: Its target is not known.

Method: immunoSEQ multiplex PCR; TCRdb's copy keeps in-frame clones and lacks some. The data contain tens of thousands of clones, 91% of them seen just once; the ten biggest clones take up less than 5%. The timepoints at which blood was sampled were baseline, cycle 4 day 1, and cycle 7 day 1. Germline V gene lookup returns CDR1 LGHNA and CDR2 YSLEER. With 1 base removed from V and 8 bases from J, the gap between germline ends came to 17 bases. CDR3 length: 15 residues. The J gene is TRBJ1-2, the V gene TRBV4-3; a weak D match, TRBD1 (5 bases). Sequences were derived from CD4+ or CD8+ T cells sorted from blood, sampled in a trial of the OX40 agonist ivuxolimab. This receptor was taken from an adult with an advanced solid tumor such as melanoma, head and neck, liver or kidney cancer. The DNA for the CDR3 is TGCGCCAGCAGCCAAGTAGGCAGGGCTCCCCGGGGCTACACCTTC. Translated, it gives CASSQVGRAPRGYTF.